The present entry profiles one T cell receptor (beta chain) with its context. Its antigen is not identified. This specimen belongs to a study of a mutant IDH1 vaccine in newly diagnosed glioma. Study information: Investigators started vaccination 4-6 weeks after radiotherapy alone, or with temozolomide cycles.

The sample's time point: week 5, during vaccination. In every dose of vaccine, 300 ug of mutant IDH1 20-mer peptide was given alongside topical imiquimod. Germline V gene data show CDR1 as MNHNS and CDR2 as SASEGT. CDR3 length: 15 amino acids. V dropped 5 bases and J dropped 3; count of bases not matched to a gene: 9. Measured with immunoSEQ multiplex PCR; TCRdb has only the in-frame clones, and not every one. This sample has 25,000 to 30,000 clones; 60% to 80% occur once, and the top ten carry about a tenth. The chain links TRBV6-1 to TRBJ1-1; 7 bases line up with TRBD1. The sequence came from a man aged 35 to 55 with glioma. This specimen was PBMCs, taken from a glioma patient whose treatment included an IDH1 peptide vaccine. The CDR3 loop is CASSSGGTGDTEAFF. As DNA, the CDR3 is TGTGCCAGCAGTTCCGGTGGCACAGGGGACACTGAAGCTTTCTTT.